The clone carrying this TCR beta chain has a handful of counts. The antigen is unknown. Treatment noted: 15 to 20 received Ad26.COV2.S at low or high dose, single or two shots; several received placebo; per-sample allocation not given. Day 63 following the first vaccine or placebo injection was when the samples were taken. The data were produced by immunoSEQ multiplex PCR, yet TCRdb's version contains in-frame clones alone and is incomplete. Of approximately 420,000 clones in the sample, around 85% were seen once. These data come from a study of Ad26.COV2.S vaccination and SARS-CoV-2 variants. Study context: Ad26.COV2.S given intramuscularly, once or twice 56 days apart.

Notes on the study in general: For non-spike TCRs, breadth in vaccine recipients resembled that in placebo recipients.

This clonotype was sampled from a person aged 18-65 years who received the Ad26.COV2.S COVID-19 vaccine or a placebo. Sample: peripheral blood, taken in a trial of Ad26.COV2.S vaccine versus placebo.

This chain's CDR3 is CASRHTLEARGTDTQYF. The CDR3 region has the DNA TGTGCCAGCAGGCACACCCTTGAAGCCAGGGGCACAGATACGCAGTATTTT. The chain has TRBV3-1 (or the pseudogene TRBV3-2) and TRBJ2-3, with D possibly being TRBD1 (5 bases). There are 17 residues in the CDR3. The V and J ends lost 6 bases and 1 base respectively, with 20 bases between them. CDR1 and CDR2 (germline): LGHDT, YNNKEL (reference sequence).